This section outlines one T cell receptor beta chain sequence together with its context. This sample was taken from a study of OX40 agonist ivuxolimab in advanced cancers. About the study: Patients undergoing dose escalation presented with hepatocellular carcinoma, melanoma, renal cell or head and neck cancer.

This CDR3 region has 14 residues. With V trimmed by 6 bases and J by 1 base, 6 bases remained unmatched. Per the germline V gene, CDR1 is SGHDT and CDR2 is YYEEEE. Generated by immunoSEQ multiplex PCR, the TCRdb table keeps only in-frame clones and is missing some. The table shows almost 65,000 clones, with approximately 83% occurring only once. This chain joins TRBV5-6 and TRBJ2-7, with TRBD2 identical over 8 bases. The material sequenced was CD4+ or CD8+ T cells sorted from blood, taken in a trial of the OX40 agonist ivuxolimab. This TCR was sampled from an adult with an advanced solid tumor such as melanoma, head and neck, liver or kidney cancer. CDR3 protein: CASTPSGRSYEQYF. The DNA of the CDR3 is TGTGCCAGCACCCCGAGCGGGAGATCCTACGAGCAGTACTTC.